These 26 T cell receptor beta chains came from one sample sequenced in a study of Graves' ophthalmopathy and Graves' hyperthyroidism. From RNA, the CDR3 regions of TCR beta chains were amplified and sequenced. HTBI primers were employed in first-round RT-PCR, then a second-round multiplex PCR followed. TCRdb processed the multiplex PCR reads anew with MiXCR; each CDR3 protein has one entry. The sample holds about 420,000 distinct CDR3 sequences, around 21% seen once. Material for sequencing was peripheral blood. The receptors come from a woman aged 18-30 years with stable Graves' hyperthyroidism.

In its sample, this clonotype was seen many times. This chain links TRBV28 with TRBJ2-7; 7 positions match TRBD1. The CDR3 loop spans 16 amino acids. The junction had 12 bases not matched to a gene; V was cut back by 3 bases and J by 4 bases. Germline loops: CDR1 MDHEN, CDR2 SYDVKM. CDR3 residues: CASSFYDRAKSYEQYF. The CDR3 DNA sequence: TGTGCCAGCAGTTTCTACGACAGGGCCAAGTCTTACGAGCAGTACTTC.

This clonotype came up many times. The J gene is TRBJ2-5, the V gene TRBV6-2 or TRBV6-3; D may be TRBD2 (6 bases). Germline V CDR1 and CDR2: MNHEY, SVGEGT. The CDR3 is made up of 19 amino acids. V shed 1 base and J shed 0 bases, with 21 bases lying between them. The CDR3 protein is CASSYLSSFGGIHQETQYF. The CDR3 DNA is TGTGCCAGCAGTTACTTATCGAGCTTCGGAGGGATCCACCAAGAGACCCAGTACTTC.

On this clonotype: This may stem from a read error, because a much larger clone lies one nucleotide away. V is TRBV20-1 and J is TRBJ2-2; D might be TRBD2 (5 bases). From germline, CDR1 is DFQATT and CDR2 SNEGSKA (reference sequence). The CDR3 contains 16 residues. The CDR3 DNA reads as TGCAGTGCCGATGCCGTAGGCAGGCGAAACACCGGGGAGCTGTGTTTT. Its translation: CSADAVGRRNTGELCF.

This clonotype came up many times. V usage is TRBV6-1 and J usage is TRBJ2-5; possible D gene TRBD2, 6 bases. The CDR3 is 16 residues long. Germline V CDR1 and CDR2: MNHNS, SASEGT. Trimming stripped 7 bases from V and 5 bases from J, with 23 bases between. Written as DNA, the CDR3 is TGTGCCAGCACCAAACCGACTAGAACGTTTGCGGAGACCCAGTACTTC. Its protein product is CASTKPTRTFAETQYF.

This clonotype was seen repeatedly, ten times or more. This chain uses TRBV28 with TRBJ2-5; TRBD1 aligns across 10 bases. V was clipped by 4 bases and J by 4 bases; unmatched bases: 3. CDR1 is MDHEN, CDR2 SYDVKM, per germline. The CDR3 contains 14 residues. The DNA for the CDR3 is TGTGCCAGCAGTTGGGACAGGGGCGGAGAGACCCAGTACTTC. This codes for CASSWDRGGETQYF.

J is TRBJ1-5 and V is TRBV24-1, with 8 nucleotides matching TRBD1. Trimming at V came to 3 bases and at J to 6 bases, leaving 6 bases not matched to a gene. Germline-derived CDR1 and CDR2 are KGHDR and SFDVKD. The CDR3 is made up of 15 amino acids. The CDR3 DNA sequence: TGTGCCACCAGTGATCCCGGACAGGGAGGTCAGCCCCAGCATTTT. This codes for CATSDPGQGGQPQHF.

This clonotype was counted at least ten times. This chain joins TRBV10-3 and TRBJ2-7; a weak D match, TRBD2 (5 bases). The CDR3 sequence is 13 residues long. The V gene's germline CDR1 is ENHRY and CDR2 SYGVKD. V dropped 4 bases and J dropped 3 bases, with 10 bases sitting between them. For the CDR3, the DNA is TGTGCCATCAGTGCATCCGGGAACTACGAGCAGTACTTC. Protein product: CAISASGNYEQYF.

This clonotype was counted only a few times. This may be a read error, as it is one base from a much larger clone. The rearrangement uses TRBV14 and TRBJ2-4; D uncertain. The CDR3 is made up of 14 amino acids. Per germline, CDR1 SGHDN and CDR2 FVKESK. The CDR3 DNA sequence: TGTGCCAGCAGCCGGAGTACGGTTCCGAACATTAAGTACTTC. This codes for CASSRSTVPNIKYF.

In this sample, this clonotype turned up many times. The chain recombines TRBV12-3 or TRBV12-4 with TRBJ2-2; D is unresolved. The V end was cut by 2 bases, the J end by 2 bases, with 6 bases between. The CDR3 is made up of 14 amino acids. DNA for the CDR3: TGTGCCAGCAGTTTACAGATAAACACCGGGGAGCTGTTTTTT. Amino acid sequence: CASSLQINTGELFF.

This clonotype was seen a few times. A much larger clone differs by one base, so this may be a read error. The chain is built from TRBV9 and TRBJ1-1; D is undetermined. This CDR3 is 13 amino acids long. Per the germline V gene, CDR1 is SGDLS and CDR2 is YYNGEE. Trimming stripped 0 bases from V and 4 bases from J, with 7 bases between. CDR3 residues: CASSVVPSTEAFF. CDR3 DNA: TGTGCCAGCAGCGTAGTTCCGAGCACTGAAGCTTTCTTT.

The chain has TRBV30 and TRBJ2-7; 8 nucleotides line up with TRBD1. The CDR3 totals 13 residues. CDR1 and CDR2 (germline): GTSNPN, SVGIG (reference sequence). V was clipped by 1 base and J by 7 bases; unmatched bases: 6. CDR3 nucleotides: TGTGCCTGGAGTGCCGACAGGGGCAGGGAGCAGTACTTC. It translates to CAWSADRGREQYF.

This clonotype appeared once. With a much larger clone just one base away, this may be a read error. The genes are TRBV10-3 and TRBJ1-5; no definite D call. The CDR3 runs 14 residues. CDR1 and CDR2 from the germline V gene are ENHRY and SYGVKD. The CDR3 sequence: CAVSESGRNQPQHF. CDR3 nucleotides: TGTGCCGTCAGTGAGTCGGGCAGAAATCAGCCCCAGCATTTT.

As concerns this clonotype: This may arise from a read error, as a much more abundant clone is one base away. Likely a read error: the CDR3 ends without its conserved phenylalanine or tryptophan. The gene calls are TRBV9 and TRBJ1-3, with D maybe TRBD1 (5 bases). Trimming took off 4 bases at V and 0 bases at J, with 11 bases between the two ends. CDR1 and CDR2 from the germline V gene are SGDLS and YYNGEE. This CDR3 comprises 15 residues. In DNA, the CDR3 is TGTGCCAGCAGCCCCGCGGGGGTCTCTGGAAACACCATATATGTT. Its protein is CASSPAGVSGNTIYV.

There are many counts of this clonotype. This chain uses TRBV5-1 with TRBJ2-7, with D perhaps given as TRBD1 or TRBD2 (5 bases each). Germline-derived CDR1 and CDR2 are SGHRS and YFSETQ. The CDR3 length is 12 residues. V gave up 3 bases and J gave up 6 bases, with 10 bases separating them. For the CDR3, the DNA is TGCGCCAGCAGCTCAGACGGGGCCGAGCAGTACTTC. Translation: CASSSDGAEQYF.

This clonotype came up many times. J is TRBJ2-5 and V is TRBV12-3 or TRBV12-4, with 8 bases lining up with TRBD1. The V gene end was trimmed by 6 bases and the J gene end by 1 base; junction bases not matched to a gene: 1. The CDR3 contains 13 residues. Written as DNA, the CDR3 is TGTGCCAGCAGAGACAGGGGCCAAGAGACCCAGTACTTC. Its protein is CASRDRGQETQYF.

J is TRBJ1-1 and V is TRBV19; no firm D call. The CDR3 extends over 16 amino acids. The germline V gene has CDR1 LNHDA and CDR2 SQIVND (reference sequence). The germline V and J ends were trimmed by 5 bases and 0 bases, with 16 bases remaining between them. The CDR3 DNA reads TGTGCCAGTAGTCCACTAGGTCAGTCCATGAACACTGAAGCTTTCTTT. This sequence encodes CASSPLGQSMNTEAFF.

This clonotype was observed many times. The V call is TRBV5-1, the J call TRBJ2-2; possibly TRBD2 for D (6 bases). There are 13 residues in the CDR3. The V and J ends lost 7 bases and 7 bases respectively, with 14 bases between them. Germline CDR1 reads SGHRS; CDR2 reads YFSETQ. CDR3 sequence: CASSGGAIGELFF. DNA for the CDR3: TGCGCCAGCTCCGGAGGGGCGATCGGGGAGCTGTTTTTT.

This clonotype has ten or more counts. The chain has TRBV7-8 and TRBJ2-7; perhaps TRBD1 as D (5 bases). This CDR3 is built from 14 residues. Germline V gene data show CDR1 as SGHVS and CDR2 as FQNEAQ. Trimming shortened V by 2 bases and J by 0 bases, and 8 bases separated the two germline ends. CDR3 bases: TGTGCCAGCAGCTTAACAGGAATCTCCTACGAGCAGTACTTC. Translation: CASSLTGISYEQYF.

The chain uses TRBV4-3 and TRBJ2-7; TRBD2 agrees at 15 bases. Germline V CDR1 and CDR2: LGHNA, YSLEER. V trimming: 0 bases; J trimming: 7 bases; junction bases outside the gene matches: 10. This CDR3 has 18 amino acids. The CDR3 protein is CASSQEGLAGGISNEQYF. Written as DNA, the CDR3 is TGCGCCAGCAGCCAAGAGGGACTAGCGGGGGGAATATCTAATGAGCAGTACTTC.

This chain connects TRBV6-1 to TRBJ1-2; 9 bases match TRBD1. The CDR3 sequence is 16 residues long. V trimming: 7 bases; J trimming: 3 bases; junction bases outside the gene matches: 12. Looked up from germline, CDR1 is MNHNS and CDR2 is SASEGT. CDR3 sequence reads: CASMGDRAGVDYGYTF. CDR3 coding DNA: TGTGCCAGCATGGGGGACAGGGCGGGGGTAGACTATGGCTACACCTTC.

The chain joins TRBV28 to TRBJ1-6; no definite D call. The CDR3 runs to 14 residues. Germline CDR1 is MDHEN and CDR2 is SYDVKM. V lost 10 bases and J lost 7, with 17 bases in between. The CDR3 DNA is TGTGCCATCGCACGGTACAGAAGAAATTCACCCCTCCACTTT. It specifies CAIARYRRNSPLHF.

This clonotype was counted ten times or more. The chain has TRBV5-1 and TRBJ2-2; weak D call: TRBD1 (6 bases). Germline V CDR1 and CDR2: SGHRS, YFSETQ. Trimming took off 3 bases at V and 2 bases at J, with 11 bases between the two ends. This CDR3 region has 15 residues. For the CDR3, the DNA is TGCGCCAGCAGCTCCGGGACATCTAACACCGGGGAGCTGTTTTTT. This sequence encodes CASSSGTSNTGELFF.

The V and J genes are TRBV15 and TRBJ1-2; D is unclear. The CDR3 is 11 amino acids. Trimming took 1 base from V and 8 from J, leaving 5 bases between them. Per germline, CDR1 LNHNV and CDR2 YYDKDF (reference sequence). CDR3 loop: CATSRGGGYTF. In nucleotides, the CDR3 is TGTGCCACCAGCAGAGGCGGGGGCTACACCTTC.

Points on this clonotype: This may be a read error, as it is one base from a much larger clone. The chain combines TRBV12-3 or TRBV12-4 with TRBJ1-6; 7 nucleotides align to TRBD1. This CDR3 spans 15 amino acids. CDR3 DNA: TGTGCCAGCAGAAGACAGGGAATAACCATTTCACACCTCCACTTT. This gives the protein CASRRQGITISHLHF.

The chain links TRBV2 to TRBJ2-6; D unresolved. Trimming cost V 8 bases and J 0 bases, with 8 bases left between them. This CDR3 is 14 amino acids long. Per germline, CDR1 SNHLY and CDR2 FYNNEI. The CDR3 nucleotides read TGTGCCAGCCTAACAAACTCTGGGGCCAACGTCCTGACTTTC. The encoded protein is CASLTNSGANVLTF.

This clonotype was detected ten times or more. This chain joins TRBV19 and TRBJ2-2; perhaps TRBD2 as D (6 bases). V was trimmed by 1 base and J by 0 bases, leaving 9 bases between them. The CDR3 is 16 amino acids. Germline lookup yields CDR1 LNHDA and CDR2 SQIVND (reference sequence). CDR3 DNA: TGTGCCAGTAGTATAGGCGGGACTGCGAACACCGGGGAGCTGTTTTTT. Translation: CASSIGGTANTGELFF. Based on the CDR3 plus reference TRBV19 and TRBJ2-2, the full variable domain is DGGITQSPKYLFRKEGQNVTLSCEQNLNHDAMYWYRQDPGQGLRLIYYSQIVNDFQKGDIAEGYSVSREKKESFPLTVTSAQKNPTAFYLCASSIGGTANTGELFFGEGSRLTVL.